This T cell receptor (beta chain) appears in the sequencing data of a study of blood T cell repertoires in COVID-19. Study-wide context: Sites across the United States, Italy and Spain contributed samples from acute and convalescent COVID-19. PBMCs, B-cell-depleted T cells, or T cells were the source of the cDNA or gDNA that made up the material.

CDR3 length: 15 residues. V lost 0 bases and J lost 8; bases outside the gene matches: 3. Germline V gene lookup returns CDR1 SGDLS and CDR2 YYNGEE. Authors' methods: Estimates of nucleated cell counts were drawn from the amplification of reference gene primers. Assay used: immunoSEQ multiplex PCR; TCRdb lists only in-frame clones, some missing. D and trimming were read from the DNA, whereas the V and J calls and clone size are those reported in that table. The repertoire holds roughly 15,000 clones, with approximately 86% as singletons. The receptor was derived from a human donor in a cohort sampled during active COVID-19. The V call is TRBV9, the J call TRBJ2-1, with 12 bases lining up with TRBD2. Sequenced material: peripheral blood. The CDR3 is CASSVELAGGYEQFF. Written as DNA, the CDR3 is TGTGCCAGCAGCGTAGAACTAGCGGGGGGTTATGAGCAGTTCTTC. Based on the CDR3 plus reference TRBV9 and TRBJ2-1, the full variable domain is DSGVTQTPKHLITATGQRVTLRCSPRSGDLSVYWYQQSLDQGLQFLIQYYNGEERAKGNILERFSAQQFPDLHSELNLSSLELGDSALYFCASSVELAGGYEQFFGPGTRLTVL.